This TCR beta chain was profiled in a study of human T cells and chemical hapten exposure. The study, taken as a whole, reports: DPC sensitization left the count of TCRs above 1 in 1000 unchanged.

Germline V gene data show CDR1 as GTSNPN and CDR2 as SVGIG (reference sequence). The CDR3 has 13 residues. With 4 bases removed from V and 4 bases from J, the gap between germline ends came to 11 bases. This clonotype was detected many times. Antigen: not known. Time point denoted: patch test 2, 6 weeks after DPC sensitization. Regarding treatment: therapeutic diphenylcyclopropenone sensitization with weekly scalp DPC. Sample donors consisted of patients with alopecia, aged 18 to 70 years, who were suitable for DPC. Sequencing started from total RNA isolated from unfractionated whole blood. Library preparation tagged each individual cDNA molecule with a unique molecular identifier. MiXCR, applied by TCRdb to the RACE reads, yields one record per CDR3 protein. This table has 65,000 to 90,000 distinct CDR3 sequences, about 6.6% appearing once.

Specimen: whole blood, collected in connection with sensitization to the hapten diphenylcyclopropenone (DPC). This chain joins TRBV30 and TRBJ1-5; tentative D call: TRBD1 (6 bases). This sequence originates from a woman aged 30 to 39 with alopecia areata. Some clones in this sample may be carry-over from other donors' samples. CDR3 DNA sequence: TGTGCCTGGACCGGGACACCTAATCAGCCCCAGCATTTT. This encodes CAWTGTPNQPQHF.